These 8 T cell receptor beta chains were sequenced from one sample in a study of shared clonotypes between healthy human individuals. TCRdb's table, derived via immunoSEQ multiplex PCR, lists solely in-frame clones and lacks some. The sample consists of roughly 2,500,000 clones, roughly 93% of them appearing once. Sequenced input: naive CD4+ T cells from PBMCs. Subset specified: CD45RA+ positively selected. The receptors shown here come from a man aged 18 to 35 in good health. Some clones in this sample may be carry-over from other donors' samples.

V and J are TRBV4-1 and TRBJ2-3, with 11 nucleotides matching TRBD2. Germline CDR1 MGHRA, CDR2 YSYEKL. With 4 bases clipped from V and 0 bases from J, the junction kept 15 bases outside the gene matches. This CDR3 is 20 amino acids long. The CDR3 region is CASSRSRGLRTSGSTDTQYF. CDR3 DNA sequence: TGCGCCAGCAGCCGAAGCCGGGGACTGCGGACTAGCGGGAGCACAGATACGCAGTATTTT.

Details on this clone: The sample carries other DNA sequences with the same CDR3. This chain uses TRBV5-1 with TRBJ2-3, with TRBD1 matching over 9 bases. Germline lookup yields CDR1 SGHRS and CDR2 YFSETQ. The trim removed 4 bases at V and 3 bases at J, leaving 3 bases unmatched. The CDR3 contains 14 residues. As DNA, the CDR3 is TGCGCCAGCAGCCCTGGACAGGGGACAGATACGCAGTATTTT. It specifies CASSPGQGTDTQYF.

The CDR3 DNA reads as TGTGCCAGCTCAACCGGGACCAAACAAGAGACCCAGTACTTC. This encodes CASSTGTKQETQYF. V usage is TRBV18 and J usage is TRBJ2-5; perhaps D is TRBD1 or TRBD2 (5 bases each). The CDR3 consists of 14 residues. Trimming removed 5 bases from V and 2 bases from J, with 12 bases in between. Germline values: CDR1 KGHSH, CDR2 LQKENI.

V gene TRBV2 combines with J gene TRBJ2-3, with 8 nucleotides matching TRBD1. The CDR3 sequence is 15 residues long. V gave up 6 bases and J gave up 5 bases; unmatched junction bases: 10. Germline V gene lookup returns CDR1 SNHLY and CDR2 FYNNEI. The chain's CDR3 is CASRMLRQGRDTQYF. DNA of the CDR3: TGTGCCAGCAGGATGCTCCGACAGGGGCGAGATACGCAGTATTTT.

The chain uses TRBV5-5 and TRBJ1-1; 7 bases agree with TRBD1. CDR3 length: 14 amino acids. J lost 4 bases, V lost 4 bases, and 7 bases had no gene match. Germline V lookup: CDR1 SGHKS, CDR2 YYEKEE (reference sequence). CDR3 residues: CASSPDRVGTEAFF. CDR3 sequence (DNA): TGTGCCAGCAGCCCCGACAGGGTCGGCACTGAAGCTTTCTTT.

The chain joins TRBV28 to TRBJ2-7, with 7 bases lining up with TRBD2. This CDR3 region has 16 residues. CDR1 and CDR2 (germline): MDHEN, SYDVKM. V lost 2 bases and J lost 4; bases outside the gene matches: 11. The CDR3 sequence is CASSLEEGGSRYEQYF. The CDR3 DNA sequence: TGTGCCAGCAGTTTAGAGGAGGGCGGGAGTAGGTACGAGCAGTACTTC.

This clone was counted a few times. This rearrangement joins TRBV28 to TRBJ1-1, with 7 bases aligning to TRBD1. In germline, CDR1 is MDHEN, CDR2 SYDVKM. This CDR3 contains 14 residues. Losses at the gene ends were 6 bases for V and 8 bases for J; bases not matched to a gene: 12. The CDR3, as DNA: TGTGCCAGCAGCTCACGATGGGGACAGAGAGAAGCTTTCTTT. Its translation: CASSSRWGQREAFF.

V usage is TRBV15 and J usage is TRBJ1-1, with 9 bases fitting TRBD1. Germline lookup yields CDR1 LNHNV and CDR2 YYDKDF (reference sequence). V lost 3 bases and J lost 1; bases outside the gene matches: 3. The CDR3 covers 15 residues. CDR3 amino acids: CATSSGDRANTEAFF. The CDR3 DNA is TGTGCCACCAGCAGCGGGGACAGGGCGAACACTGAAGCTTTCTTT.